The T cell receptor beta chain described here comes from a study of blood T cell repertoires in COVID-19. Across the study: Sample material is recorded as cDNA or gDNA derived from T cells, B-cell-depleted T cells, or PBMCs.

The table lists this clone with a count of one. Per germline, CDR1 KGHDR and CDR2 SFDVKD. V was pared by 7 bases and J by 3 bases, with 13 bases between. CDR3 length: 14 amino acids. The protocol was immunoSEQ multiplex PCR, while the TCRdb copy is restricted to in-frame clones and leaves out a portion. Of approximately 60,000 clones listed, 80% to 90% are singletons. The sequence was collected from a man in his fifties with active COVID-19. The chain carries TRBV24-1 and TRBJ2-3, with a weak D call TRBD2 (5 bases). Sequencing used peripheral blood. The CDR3 DNA reads as TGTGCCACCAGCCCTACTAGAGGGACAGATACGCAGTATTTT. Translating it yields CATSPTRGTDTQYF.